Detailed here is one TCR beta chain. This sample was included in a study of cytomegalovirus exposure and HLA in healthy donors. TCRdb's table, derived via immunoSEQ multiplex PCR, lists solely in-frame clones and lacks some. The table records some 150,000 clones, 89% of them present only once. V was clipped by 5 bases and J by 1 base; unmatched bases: 6. Germline V gene data show CDR1 as MNHNY and CDR2 as SVGAGI (reference sequence). There are 16 residues in the CDR3. The sample consisted of PBMCs. This chain uses TRBV6-6 with TRBJ1-1; 11 bases fit TRBD1. The receptor's source is a woman younger than 35 in good health and CMV-seropositive. The DNA of the CDR3 is TGTGCCAGCAGTCAAGGACAGGGGGCTCGGAACACTGAAGCTTTCTTT. Its translation: CASSQGQGARNTEAFF.